This T cell receptor (beta chain) was sequenced in a study of blood T cell repertoires in COVID-19. Study at large: The United States, Italy and Spain supplied acute and convalescent COVID-19 samples. T cells, B-cell-depleted T cells, or PBMCs supplied cDNA or gDNA.

The CDR3 is made up of 15 amino acids. The germline V gene encodes CDR1 MNHEY and CDR2 SVGEGT. J gave up 7 bases and V 2 bases, and 5 bases lay outside the gene matches. The authors' processing: Reference gene primer amplification in the assay estimated nucleated cell counts. Generated by immunoSEQ multiplex PCR, the TCRdb table keeps only in-frame clones and is missing some. V and J calls and clone size are those listed in that table; D and trimming were worked out from the DNA. Of roughly 120,000 clones listed, 80% to 90% are singletons. Sequenced material: peripheral blood. The clonotype comes from a man aged 65 to 79 with active or convalescent COVID-19. This chain uses TRBV6-2 or TRBV6-3 with TRBJ1-4, with 9 positions matching TRBD1. DNA of the CDR3: TGTGCCAGCAGTTACGGGACAGGGAAGCGTGAAAAACTGTTTTTT. Protein sequence: CASSYGTGKREKLFF.